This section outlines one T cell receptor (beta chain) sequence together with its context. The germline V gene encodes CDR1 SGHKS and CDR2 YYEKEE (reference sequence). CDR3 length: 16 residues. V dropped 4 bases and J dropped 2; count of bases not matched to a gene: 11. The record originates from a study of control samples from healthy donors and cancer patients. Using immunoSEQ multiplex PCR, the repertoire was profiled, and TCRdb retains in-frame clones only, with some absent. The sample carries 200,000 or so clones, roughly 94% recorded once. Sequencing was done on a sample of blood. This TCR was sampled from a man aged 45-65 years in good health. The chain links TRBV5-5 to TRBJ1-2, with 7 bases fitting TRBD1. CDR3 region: CASSLSKGTANYGYTF. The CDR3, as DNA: TGTGCCAGCAGCCTGTCTAAAGGGACAGCAAACTATGGCTACACCTTC.